Listed here is a single T cell receptor (beta chain). Germline-derived CDR1 and CDR2 are MNHEY and SVGAGI. The CDR3 has 16 residues. The V and J ends lost 1 base and 4 bases respectively, with 16 bases between them. The sample belongs to a study of blood T cell repertoires in COVID-19. Overall study: Samples of COVID-19 (acute and convalescent) were obtained from the United States, Italy and Spain.

Data came from immunoSEQ multiplex PCR; TCRdb stores just in-frame clones and leaves some out. This table holds more than 250,000 clones, around 78% found once. The chain uses TRBV6-5 and TRBJ1-1, with D possibly matching TRBD1 (5 bases). The origin of this receptor is a man in his fifties or sixties who had recovered from COVID-19. What was sequenced was peripheral blood. The DNA of the CDR3 is TGTGCCAGCAGTTACTTTCCGGCGGGGGACGGCACTGAAGCTTTCTTT. The encoded protein is CASSYFPAGDGTEAFF.